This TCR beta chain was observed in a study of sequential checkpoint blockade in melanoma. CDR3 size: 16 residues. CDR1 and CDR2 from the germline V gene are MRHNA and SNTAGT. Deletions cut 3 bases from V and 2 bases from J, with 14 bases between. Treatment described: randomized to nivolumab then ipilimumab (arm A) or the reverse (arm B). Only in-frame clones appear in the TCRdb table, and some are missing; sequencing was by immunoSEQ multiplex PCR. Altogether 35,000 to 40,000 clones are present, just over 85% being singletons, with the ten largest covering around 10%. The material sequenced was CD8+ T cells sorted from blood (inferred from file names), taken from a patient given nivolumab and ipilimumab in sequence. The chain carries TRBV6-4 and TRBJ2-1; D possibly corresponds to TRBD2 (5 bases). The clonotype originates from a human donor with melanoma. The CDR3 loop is CASSEFSEPPYNEQFF. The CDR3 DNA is TGTGCCAGCAGTGAATTTAGCGAACCTCCCTACAATGAGCAGTTCTTC.